These T cell receptor beta chains were read from a single sample in a study of cytomegalovirus exposure and HLA in healthy donors. The protocol was immunoSEQ multiplex PCR, while the TCRdb copy is restricted to in-frame clones and leaves out a portion. The table lists around 100,000 clones, 79% of them singletons. Sequencing was done on a sample of PBMCs. These receptors were collected from a woman under 30 in good health and CMV-seropositive. Both conserved end residues are part of each CDR3. D genes are given only for firm matches. Only part of the rows carry a size: once, few, many, or a class if the clone is expanded.

d_call,v_call,cdr3_length,clone_size,j_call,cdr3_nt,cdr3_aa
TRBD1,TRBV10-2,16,NA,TRBJ1-1,TGCGCCAGCACCGACTCCGGGACAGGGGGCGCCTACGGGGCTTTCTTT,CASTDSGTGGAYGAFF
TRBD2,TRBV5-4,19,NA,TRBJ2-6,TGTGCCAGCAGCTTGGGCCTAGCGGGCGAGTACTCTGGGGCCAACGTCCTGACTTTC,CASSLGLAGEYSGANVLTF
TRBD1,TRBV30,14,NA,TRBJ1-2,TGTGCCTGGAGTGTAATACAGGGGGCTAGGGGCTGCACCTTC,CAWSVIQGARGCTF
NA,TRBV28,13,few,TRBJ2-7,TGTGCCAGCAGTTTTCCCCCGTTTTACGAGCAGTACTTC,CASSFPPFYEQYF
NA,TRBV28,14,NA,TRBJ1-4,TGTGCCAGCACCATGGCAGGGTCTAATGAAAAACTGTTTTTT,CASTMAGSNEKLFF
TRBD2,TRBV4-1,17,NA,TRBJ2-1,TGCGCCAGCAGCCAAGATCAGGCCGGACTAGTCTACAATGAGCAGTTCTTC,CASSQDQAGLVYNEQFF
NA,TRBV18,14,NA,TRBJ1-5,TGTGCCAGCTCACCATTTGGGGGGGATTGGCCCCAGCATTTT,CASSPFGGDWPQHF
NA,TRBV28,12,NA,TRBJ1-3,TGTGCCAGCACAATCTCTGGAAACACCATATATTTT,CASTISGNTIYF
NA,TRBV19,13,NA,TRBJ2-7,TGTGCCAGCGCCCCCGGGAGTTCCTACGAGCAGTACTTC,CASAPGSSYEQYF
NA,TRBV27,13,NA,TRBJ2-5,TGTGCCAGCACCAAATTTGGGGAGGAGACCCAGTACTTC,CASTKFGEETQYF
TRBD2,TRBV11-1,16,NA,TRBJ2-1,TGTGCCAGCAGCTTATCGCCGGGACTAGCCAAAAATGAGCAGTTCTTC,CASSLSPGLAKNEQFF
TRBD1,TRBV28,15,NA,TRBJ2-7,TGTGCCAGCAGTTTTTATGGGACAGGTACCTACGAGCAGTACTTC,CASSFYGTGTYEQYF
TRBD1,TRBV5-1,17,NA,TRBJ1-2,TGCGCCAGCAGCTTTGGGGACAGGGGGAAAGTCGCCTATGGCTACACCTTC,CASSFGDRGKVAYGYTF
NA,TRBV6-5,14,NA,TRBJ1-5,TGTGCCAGCAGCACAGGGAGTCGCAATCAGCCCCAGCATTTT,CASSTGSRNQPQHF
TRBD1,TRBV4-1,15,NA,TRBJ1-2,TGCGCCAGCAGCCACCCGGGACAGGGGAGCTATGGCTACACCTTC,CASSHPGQGSYGYTF
NA,TRBV28,11,NA,TRBJ2-7,TGTGCCAGCAACAGAGCCTACGAGCAGTACTTC,CASNRAYEQYF
TRBD2,TRBV4-1,15,NA,TRBJ2-1,TGCGCCAGCAGCCAACTAGGACTAGCGTTGAATGAGCAGTTCTTC,CASSQLGLALNEQFF
TRBD1,TRBV7-8,15,NA,TRBJ1-2,TGTGCCAGCAGCTTAAGGACAGGGCGTTTTGGTGGCTACACCTTC,CASSLRTGRFGGYTF
NA,TRBV9,16,NA,TRBJ2-7,TGTGCCAGCAGCGTAGACCCCTCCCCACTAGTGGGCGAGCAGTACTTC,CASSVDPSPLVGEQYF
NA,TRBV6-1,13,NA,TRBJ1-1,TGTGCCAGCAGTCGACAGCTGAACACTGAAGCTTTCTTT,CASSRQLNTEAFF
TRBD2,TRBV27,15,NA,TRBJ2-7,TGTGCCAGCAGTTGGACTAGCGGGAGCTCCTACGAGCAGTACTTC,CASSWTSGSSYEQYF
NA,TRBV5-1,16,NA,TRBJ2-3,TGCGCCAGCAGCTTGGAGGGCAGCCAGGGGACAGATACGCAGTATTTT,CASSLEGSQGTDTQYF
NA,TRBV5-6,17,NA,TRBJ1-2,TGTGCCAGCAGCTTTGTTGTTTTGACAGCTTCTAACTATGGCTACACCTTC,CASSFVVLTASNYGYTF
TRBD1,TRBV13,14,NA,TRBJ1-5,TGTGCCAGCAGCCTGGGGGACAGGAATCAGCCCCAGCATTTT,CASSLGDRNQPQHF
TRBD1,TRBV5-1,13,NA,TRBJ1-5,TGCGCCAGCAGCTTGAGACAGGGACAGCCCCAGCATTTT,CASSLRQGQPQHF
NA,TRBV7-3,13,NA,TRBJ2-7,TGTGCCAGCAGCATCGGACAGCCCTACGAGCAGTACTTC,CASSIGQPYEQYF
TRBD1,TRBV6-1,19,NA,TRBJ2-6,TGTGCCAGCAGTGAGACAGGACAGGGTACTCTCTCTGGGGCCAACGTCCTGACTTTC,CASSETGQGTLSGANVLTF
NA,TRBV6-5,11,once,TRBJ1-4,TGTGCCAGCAGCCCCGGGGTAGGGCTGTTTTTT,CASSPGVGLFF
NA,TRBV27,14,once,TRBJ1-2,TGTGCCAGCAGTTTGGATTTCAGGAACTGGGGCTACACCTTC,CASSLDFRNWGYTF
NA,TRBV9,14,few,TRBJ2-1,TGTGCCAGCAGCGTATACGGTAGCTATCATGAGCAGTTCTTC,CASSVYGSYHEQFF
NA,TRBV18,14,few,TRBJ1-4,TGTGCCAGCTCACCAGGGGCTTCCCATGAAAAACTGTTTTTT,CASSPGASHEKLFF
NA,TRBV6-4,11,NA,TRBJ2-7,TGTGCCAGCAGTCGAGGGAAGGAGCAGTACTTC,CASSRGKEQYF
NA,TRBV6-4,13,NA,TRBJ1-1,TGTGCCAGCAGTGCTCGACCGGGGGCTGAAGCTTTCTTT,CASSARPGAEAFF
NA,TRBV5-1,13,NA,TRBJ2-7,TGCGCCAGCAGCGTAACAGGGTTCTACGAGCAGTACTTC,CASSVTGFYEQYF
NA,TRBV27,14,NA,TRBJ2-1,TGTGCCAGCAGTCCACTTCGACTAGAGAAGGAGCAGTTCTTC,CASSPLRLEKEQFF
TRBD1,TRBV9,13,NA,TRBJ1-2,TGTGCCAGCAGCATCCGGGACAGGGAGGGCTACACCTTC,CASSIRDREGYTF
TRBD1,TRBV6-5,13,NA,TRBJ2-7,TGTGCCAGCAGTTACTCGAACAGGGGCGAGCAGTACTTC,CASSYSNRGEQYF
TRBD2,TRBV15,16,NA,TRBJ2-7,TGTGCCACCAGCAGAGATTTACTAGCGGGAGGGAGTGAGCAGTACTTC,CATSRDLLAGGSEQYF
NA,TRBV5-1,19,NA,TRBJ2-2,TGCGCCAGCAGCTTGGCGAAAATGGGGGGTATTAAGAACACCGGGGAGCTGTTTTTT,CASSLAKMGGIKNTGELFF
TRBD1,TRBV5-1,17,NA,TRBJ1-1,TGCGCCAGCAGCTCAGGACAGGGGGAATTGGGGGACACTGAAGCTTTCTTT,CASSSGQGELGDTEAFF
NA,TRBV5-4,12,NA,TRBJ1-2,TGTGCCAGCAGCTTCGACAGCTATGGCTACACCTTC,CASSFDSYGYTF
NA,TRBV6-1,12,once,TRBJ1-1,TGTGCCAGCAGTGTTCCGGGTCCCGAAGCTTTCTTT,CASSVPGPEAFF
NA,TRBV7-3,14,NA,TRBJ1-1,TGTGCCAGCAGCCTCACAGGGATCGGCGCTGAAGCTTTCTTT,CASSLTGIGAEAFF
TRBD2,TRBV30,17,once,TRBJ2-1,TGTGCCTGGAGTACCTTCACCCTCGGGACTAGCGTCGATGAGCAGTTCTTC,CAWSTFTLGTSVDEQFF
NA,TRBV10-2,10,NA,TRBJ2-7,TGCGCCAGCGGGAGCTACGAGCAGTACTTC,CASGSYEQYF
NA,TRBV19,15,once,TRBJ1-5,TGTGCCAGTAGTATTACAGGTGGGAGCAATCAGCCCCAGCATTTT,CASSITGGSNQPQHF
TRBD2,TRBV28,16,NA,TRBJ2-4,TGTGCCAGCAGTCACCTGGGAGGGTACGTCAAAAACATTCAGTACTTC,CASSHLGGYVKNIQYF
TRBD2,TRBV27,13,NA,TRBJ2-7,TGTGCCAGCAGTTTGAGCGGGGACTACGAGCAGTACTTC,CASSLSGDYEQYF
TRBD2,TRBV7-9,15,few,TRBJ2-1,TGTGCCAGCAGCTTAGCGGGAGGGCCTCGGAATGAGCAGTTCTTC,CASSLAGGPRNEQFF
NA,TRBV30,13,NA,TRBJ1-1,TGTGCCTGGAAGGACAGCCTTATCACTGAAGCTTTCTTT,CAWKDSLITEAFF
TRBD2,TRBV7-9,19,NA,TRBJ2-1,TGTGCCAGCAGCTTAGACCGGCTAGCGGGAGTTTCTTCCTACAATGAGCAGTTCTTC,CASSLDRLAGVSSYNEQFF
NA,TRBV2,13,once,TRBJ2-1,TGTTCCGGAGACCAAGGCTCCTACAATGAGCAGTTCTTC,CSGDQGSYNEQFF
TRBD1,TRBV28,16,once,TRBJ1-2,TGTGCCAGCAGACCCCCGACAGGGGAGTATAACTATGGCTACACCTTC,CASRPPTGEYNYGYTF
TRBD1,TRBV30,16,NA,TRBJ1-2,TGTGCCTGGAGTAGGGACAGGGCTTTTCCCAAATATGGCTACACCTTC,CAWSRDRAFPKYGYTF
NA,TRBV25-1,13,NA,TRBJ2-5,TGTGCCAGCAGTATTGGGGGGACAGAGACCCAGTACTTC,CASSIGGTETQYF
TRBD2,TRBV6-5,16,NA,TRBJ2-1,TGTGCCGGCAGTTACACGGTAGCGGGAAAATGGAATGAGCAGTTCTTC,CAGSYTVAGKWNEQFF
TRBD2,TRBV18,14,NA,TRBJ2-1,TGTGCCAGCTCACCAGCTAGCGGGAGCGATGAGCAGTTCTTC,CASSPASGSDEQFF
TRBD2,TRBV2,13,NA,TRBJ2-5,TGTGCCAGCAGTGCCGGGAGGGCCAGTGAGCAGTACTTC,CASSAGRASEQYF
NA,TRBV7-8,11,NA,TRBJ2-3,TGTGCCAGCAGCTTAGGCGGTACGCAGTATTTT,CASSLGGTQYF
NA,TRBV27,14,NA,TRBJ1-2,TGTGCCAGCAGCTCCCTACAGGGTCTCTATGGCTACACCTTC,CASSSLQGLYGYTF